This TCR beta chain was identified during a study of OX40 agonist ivuxolimab in advanced cancers. The CDR3 sequence is 13 residues long. The assay was immunoSEQ multiplex PCR, and TCRdb's table has in-frame clones only and misses some. The table lists 75,000 to 100,000 clones, under 85% of them singletons. This clone has at least ten counts. The chain joins TRBV12-1 to TRBJ1-2; the table assigns TRBD1, which was not confirmed against the DNA. TRBV12-1 is deemed a pseudogene. The sample consisted of CD4+ or CD8+ T cells sorted from blood, taken in a trial of the OX40 agonist ivuxolimab. The source of this sequence is an adult with an advanced solid tumor such as melanoma, head and neck, liver or kidney cancer. CDR3 DNA sequence: TGTGCCAGCAGCTTTAGACACAGCTATGGCTACACCTTC. Its protein product is CASSFRHSYGYTF.